The TCR beta chain under discussion was sequenced for a study of blood T cell repertoires in COVID-19. Study in general: PBMCs, B-cell-depleted T cells, or T cells were the source of the cDNA or gDNA that made up the material.

Trimming cost V 0 bases and J 2 bases, with 8 bases left between them. In germline, CDR1 is SGHDN, CDR2 FVKESK. The CDR3 runs 16 residues. Sequenced by immunoSEQ multiplex PCR; TCRdb stores in-frame clones only, minus some. The sample includes 300,000 to 400,000 clones, about 90% of them seen just once. The sequence was obtained from a woman in her late teens or twenties who had recovered from COVID-19. Sequencing input: peripheral blood. The V gene is TRBV14, the J gene TRBJ1-6; D remains unclear. CDR3: CASSQDSGTYNSPLHF. DNA for the CDR3: TGTGCCAGCAGCCAAGATTCGGGGACCTATAATTCACCCCTCCACTTT.